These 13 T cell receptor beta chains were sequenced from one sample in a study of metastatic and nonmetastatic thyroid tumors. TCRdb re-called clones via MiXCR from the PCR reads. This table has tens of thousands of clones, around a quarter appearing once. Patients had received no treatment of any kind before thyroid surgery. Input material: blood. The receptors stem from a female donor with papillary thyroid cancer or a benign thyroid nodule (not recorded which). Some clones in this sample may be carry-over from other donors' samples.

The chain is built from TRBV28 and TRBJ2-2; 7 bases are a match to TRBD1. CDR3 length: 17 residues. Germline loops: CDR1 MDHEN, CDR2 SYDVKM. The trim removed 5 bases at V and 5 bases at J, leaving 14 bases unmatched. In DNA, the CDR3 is TGTGCCAGCAGTCTACTGACTGGGACAGTCAAGACCGGGGAGCTGTTTTTT. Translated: CASSLLTGTVKTGELFF.

This chain's CDR3 is CSARGTLDSPLHF. DNA for the CDR3: TGCAGTGCTAGGGGGACCCTTGATTCACCCCTCCACTTT. V usage is TRBV20-1 and J usage is TRBJ1-6; D might be TRBD1 (5 bases). Germline V lookup: CDR1 DFQATT, CDR2 SNEGSKA (reference sequence). V shed 3 bases and J shed 8 bases, with 11 bases lying between them. The CDR3 length is 13 residues.

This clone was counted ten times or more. The CDR3 is CASSPGGSPYEQYF. The CDR3 DNA follows: TGCGCCAGCAGCCCCGGGGGCAGTCCCTACGAGCAGTACTTC. The genes are TRBV4-3 and TRBJ2-7; D may be TRBD1 or TRBD2 (6 bases each). The CDR3 sequence is 14 residues long. Germline V gene lookup returns CDR1 LGHNA and CDR2 YSLEER. V was shortened by 4 bases and J by 2 bases, with 12 bases between the two germline ends.

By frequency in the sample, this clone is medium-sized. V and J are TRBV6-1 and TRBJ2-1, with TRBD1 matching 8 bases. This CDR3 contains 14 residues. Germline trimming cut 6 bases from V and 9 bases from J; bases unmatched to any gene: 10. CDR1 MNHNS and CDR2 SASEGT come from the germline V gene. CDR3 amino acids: CASSSGTGVGEQFF. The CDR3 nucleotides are TGTGCCAGCAGCTCCGGGACAGGCGTCGGTGAGCAGTTCTTC.

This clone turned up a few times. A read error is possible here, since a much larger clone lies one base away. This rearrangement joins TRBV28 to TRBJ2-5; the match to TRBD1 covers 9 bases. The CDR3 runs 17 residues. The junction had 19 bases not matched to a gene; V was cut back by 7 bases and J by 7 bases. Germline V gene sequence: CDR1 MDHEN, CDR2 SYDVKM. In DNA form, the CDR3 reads TGTGCCAGCATCGACGTCTGGGGGGACAGGGCAAGGGGGACCCAGTACTTC. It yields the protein CASIDVWGDRARGTQYF.

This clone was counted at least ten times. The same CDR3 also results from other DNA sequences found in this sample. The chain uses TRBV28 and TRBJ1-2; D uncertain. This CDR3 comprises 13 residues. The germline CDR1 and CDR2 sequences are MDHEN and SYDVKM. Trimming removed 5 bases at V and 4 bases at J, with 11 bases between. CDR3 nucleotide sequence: TGTGCCAGCAGTGGATCATCTTTCTATGGCTACACCTTC. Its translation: CASSGSSFYGYTF.

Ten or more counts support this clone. The CDR3 spells CASSTNRGTNVLTF. The CDR3 coding sequence is TGTGCCAGCAGCACTAACAGGGGTACCAACGTCCTGACTTTC. This chain joins TRBV28 and TRBJ2-6, with 7 bases fitting TRBD1. Trimming removed 6 bases from V and 8 bases from J; junction bases left unmatched: 7. Per the germline V gene, CDR1 is MDHEN and CDR2 is SYDVKM. This CDR3 spans 14 amino acids.

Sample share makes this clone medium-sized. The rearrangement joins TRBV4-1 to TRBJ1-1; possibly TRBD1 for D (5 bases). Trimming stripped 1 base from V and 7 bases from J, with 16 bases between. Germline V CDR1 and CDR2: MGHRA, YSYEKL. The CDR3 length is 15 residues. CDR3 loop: CASSQARRDVDEAFF. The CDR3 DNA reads TGCGCCAGCAGCCAAGCTAGGCGGGACGTGGATGAAGCTTTCTTT.

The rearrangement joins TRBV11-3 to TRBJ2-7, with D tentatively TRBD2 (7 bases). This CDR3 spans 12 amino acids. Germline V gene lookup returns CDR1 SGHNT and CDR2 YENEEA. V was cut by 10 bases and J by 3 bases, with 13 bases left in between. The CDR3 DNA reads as TGTGCCACATCTAGGGGGGGCTACGAGCAGTACTTC. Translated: CATSRGGYEQYF.

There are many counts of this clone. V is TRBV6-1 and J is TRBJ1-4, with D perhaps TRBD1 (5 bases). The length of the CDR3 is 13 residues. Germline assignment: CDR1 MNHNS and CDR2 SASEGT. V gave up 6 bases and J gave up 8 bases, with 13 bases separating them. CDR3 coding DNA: TGTGCCAGCAGCAACCGGGGGGAGGAAAAACTGTTTTTT. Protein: CASSNRGEEKLFF.

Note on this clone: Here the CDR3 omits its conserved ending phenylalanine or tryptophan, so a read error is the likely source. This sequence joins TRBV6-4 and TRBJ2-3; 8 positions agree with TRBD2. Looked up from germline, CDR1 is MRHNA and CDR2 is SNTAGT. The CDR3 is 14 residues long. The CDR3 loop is CASSDAGGTYTQYV. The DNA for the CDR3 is TGTGCCAGCAGTGACGCGGGGGGCACATATACGCAGTATGTT.

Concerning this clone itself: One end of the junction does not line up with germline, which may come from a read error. CDR3 sequence: CSAKGLAGSVYDQFF. The CDR3 DNA is TGCAGTGCTAAGGGACTAGCGGGGAGCGTCTATGATCAGTTCTTC. The chain uses TRBV20-1 and TRBJ2-1, with 13 bases fitting TRBD2. This CDR3 has 15 residues. From germline, CDR1 is DFQATT and CDR2 SNEGSKA (reference sequence).

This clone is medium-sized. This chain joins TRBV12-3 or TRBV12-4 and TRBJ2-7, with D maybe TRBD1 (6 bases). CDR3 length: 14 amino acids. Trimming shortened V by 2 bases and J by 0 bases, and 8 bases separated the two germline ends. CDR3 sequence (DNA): TGTGCCAGCAGTTTACGAGGGGGCTCCTACGAGCAGTACTTC. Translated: CASSLRGGSYEQYF.